This T cell receptor (gamma chain) was sequenced during a study of fetal and pediatric gammadelta thymocytes (dated 2022 in TCRdb). Study-level background: The bulk gammadelta thymocyte repertoires, which combined previously published data with newly generated, unpublished data, were used to reinforce a single-cell study of gammadelta thymocyte development. The bulk gammadelta thymocyte repertoire set covered 10 subjects in total, 3 fetal thymus donors and 7 pediatric thymus donors. The bulk gammadelta thymocyte repertoires combined unpublished data with previously published data (refs 27,28). Bulk TCR repertoire data were included to raise the number of subjects and reinforce the CDR3 publicity analysis. On the study overall, not on this receptor specifically: Compared with post-natal repertoires, fetal gammadelta thymocyte repertoires had previously been reported to be enriched for TRDV2, TRGV8 and TRGV9 usage, low N additions and public CDR3s.

For staining, thymocytes received Zombie NIR viability dye along with antibodies against CD3 (UCHT1), TCRgammadelta (11F2), TCRVgamma9 (IMMU360) and TCRVdelta2 (IMMU389). From human fetal and pediatric thymuses, sorted Vgamma9Vdelta2 and nonVgamma9Vdelta2 gammadelta thymocytes were used to generate bulk TRD and TRG CDR3 repertoires separately. In Belgium, pediatric thymus tissue was obtained from children undergoing cardiac surgery. The pediatric thymus donors in the study ranged in age from roughly 1 to 12 years. Thymic cell suspensions were made from fetal and post-natal thymuses as previously described. NonVgamma9Vdelta2 thymocytes were sorted as CD3+ gammadeltaTCR+ cells that did not have the Vgamma9+Vdelta2+ phenotype. A FACS Aria III cell sorter (BD Biosciences) was used to carry out the cell sorting. The sample was run on an Illumina MiSeq. For the original study's pipeline: For publicity analysis, the Vgamma9Vdelta2 and nonVgamma9Vdelta2 bulk CDR3 files were merged for each subject into one combined repertoire per subject. Using base R and dplyr, CDR3 publicity was scored on a scale from 0 to 19 by checking each amino acid sequence across 9 single-cell datasets and fewer than 11 bulk repertoires. Clone calls in TCRdb were regenerated from the public reads with CATT, after which identical DNA sequences shared one row. These V and J calls are TCRdb output, not the study's own analysis. This sample is represented by 500 or so gamma-chain clones; approximately 4% of them were singletons. The ten most abundant clones make up 11% of the sample.

From cysteine to phenylalanine, the CDR3 is 13 amino acids long. The CDR3 DNA has 39 bases and is translated from base 1. Germline trimming amounts to 0 bases on V and 10 bases on J, with 9 as the count of junction bases outside the gene matches. From a lookup of the germline V gene, CDR1 and CDR2 are VENAVY and YDSYNSRV. This clone is large (0.1 to 1%) in terms of sample share. Its antigen is still unknown. The sample holds no much larger clone one base away, and base qualities are not on file. The source is a child who underwent cardiac surgery and was recorded as healthy. The chain is made from TRGV8 and TRGJ1 or TRGJ2. Sequencing was performed on non-Vgamma9Vdelta2 gamma-delta T cells from the thymus. The cell subset or site label corresponds to: CD3+gammadeltaTCR+ thymocytes not co-expressing Vgamma9 and Vdelta2. The nucleotide sequence is given as TGTGCCACCTGGGATAGGGGAACGTTAAAGAAACTCTTT. Translated, this gives CATWDRGTLKKLF.